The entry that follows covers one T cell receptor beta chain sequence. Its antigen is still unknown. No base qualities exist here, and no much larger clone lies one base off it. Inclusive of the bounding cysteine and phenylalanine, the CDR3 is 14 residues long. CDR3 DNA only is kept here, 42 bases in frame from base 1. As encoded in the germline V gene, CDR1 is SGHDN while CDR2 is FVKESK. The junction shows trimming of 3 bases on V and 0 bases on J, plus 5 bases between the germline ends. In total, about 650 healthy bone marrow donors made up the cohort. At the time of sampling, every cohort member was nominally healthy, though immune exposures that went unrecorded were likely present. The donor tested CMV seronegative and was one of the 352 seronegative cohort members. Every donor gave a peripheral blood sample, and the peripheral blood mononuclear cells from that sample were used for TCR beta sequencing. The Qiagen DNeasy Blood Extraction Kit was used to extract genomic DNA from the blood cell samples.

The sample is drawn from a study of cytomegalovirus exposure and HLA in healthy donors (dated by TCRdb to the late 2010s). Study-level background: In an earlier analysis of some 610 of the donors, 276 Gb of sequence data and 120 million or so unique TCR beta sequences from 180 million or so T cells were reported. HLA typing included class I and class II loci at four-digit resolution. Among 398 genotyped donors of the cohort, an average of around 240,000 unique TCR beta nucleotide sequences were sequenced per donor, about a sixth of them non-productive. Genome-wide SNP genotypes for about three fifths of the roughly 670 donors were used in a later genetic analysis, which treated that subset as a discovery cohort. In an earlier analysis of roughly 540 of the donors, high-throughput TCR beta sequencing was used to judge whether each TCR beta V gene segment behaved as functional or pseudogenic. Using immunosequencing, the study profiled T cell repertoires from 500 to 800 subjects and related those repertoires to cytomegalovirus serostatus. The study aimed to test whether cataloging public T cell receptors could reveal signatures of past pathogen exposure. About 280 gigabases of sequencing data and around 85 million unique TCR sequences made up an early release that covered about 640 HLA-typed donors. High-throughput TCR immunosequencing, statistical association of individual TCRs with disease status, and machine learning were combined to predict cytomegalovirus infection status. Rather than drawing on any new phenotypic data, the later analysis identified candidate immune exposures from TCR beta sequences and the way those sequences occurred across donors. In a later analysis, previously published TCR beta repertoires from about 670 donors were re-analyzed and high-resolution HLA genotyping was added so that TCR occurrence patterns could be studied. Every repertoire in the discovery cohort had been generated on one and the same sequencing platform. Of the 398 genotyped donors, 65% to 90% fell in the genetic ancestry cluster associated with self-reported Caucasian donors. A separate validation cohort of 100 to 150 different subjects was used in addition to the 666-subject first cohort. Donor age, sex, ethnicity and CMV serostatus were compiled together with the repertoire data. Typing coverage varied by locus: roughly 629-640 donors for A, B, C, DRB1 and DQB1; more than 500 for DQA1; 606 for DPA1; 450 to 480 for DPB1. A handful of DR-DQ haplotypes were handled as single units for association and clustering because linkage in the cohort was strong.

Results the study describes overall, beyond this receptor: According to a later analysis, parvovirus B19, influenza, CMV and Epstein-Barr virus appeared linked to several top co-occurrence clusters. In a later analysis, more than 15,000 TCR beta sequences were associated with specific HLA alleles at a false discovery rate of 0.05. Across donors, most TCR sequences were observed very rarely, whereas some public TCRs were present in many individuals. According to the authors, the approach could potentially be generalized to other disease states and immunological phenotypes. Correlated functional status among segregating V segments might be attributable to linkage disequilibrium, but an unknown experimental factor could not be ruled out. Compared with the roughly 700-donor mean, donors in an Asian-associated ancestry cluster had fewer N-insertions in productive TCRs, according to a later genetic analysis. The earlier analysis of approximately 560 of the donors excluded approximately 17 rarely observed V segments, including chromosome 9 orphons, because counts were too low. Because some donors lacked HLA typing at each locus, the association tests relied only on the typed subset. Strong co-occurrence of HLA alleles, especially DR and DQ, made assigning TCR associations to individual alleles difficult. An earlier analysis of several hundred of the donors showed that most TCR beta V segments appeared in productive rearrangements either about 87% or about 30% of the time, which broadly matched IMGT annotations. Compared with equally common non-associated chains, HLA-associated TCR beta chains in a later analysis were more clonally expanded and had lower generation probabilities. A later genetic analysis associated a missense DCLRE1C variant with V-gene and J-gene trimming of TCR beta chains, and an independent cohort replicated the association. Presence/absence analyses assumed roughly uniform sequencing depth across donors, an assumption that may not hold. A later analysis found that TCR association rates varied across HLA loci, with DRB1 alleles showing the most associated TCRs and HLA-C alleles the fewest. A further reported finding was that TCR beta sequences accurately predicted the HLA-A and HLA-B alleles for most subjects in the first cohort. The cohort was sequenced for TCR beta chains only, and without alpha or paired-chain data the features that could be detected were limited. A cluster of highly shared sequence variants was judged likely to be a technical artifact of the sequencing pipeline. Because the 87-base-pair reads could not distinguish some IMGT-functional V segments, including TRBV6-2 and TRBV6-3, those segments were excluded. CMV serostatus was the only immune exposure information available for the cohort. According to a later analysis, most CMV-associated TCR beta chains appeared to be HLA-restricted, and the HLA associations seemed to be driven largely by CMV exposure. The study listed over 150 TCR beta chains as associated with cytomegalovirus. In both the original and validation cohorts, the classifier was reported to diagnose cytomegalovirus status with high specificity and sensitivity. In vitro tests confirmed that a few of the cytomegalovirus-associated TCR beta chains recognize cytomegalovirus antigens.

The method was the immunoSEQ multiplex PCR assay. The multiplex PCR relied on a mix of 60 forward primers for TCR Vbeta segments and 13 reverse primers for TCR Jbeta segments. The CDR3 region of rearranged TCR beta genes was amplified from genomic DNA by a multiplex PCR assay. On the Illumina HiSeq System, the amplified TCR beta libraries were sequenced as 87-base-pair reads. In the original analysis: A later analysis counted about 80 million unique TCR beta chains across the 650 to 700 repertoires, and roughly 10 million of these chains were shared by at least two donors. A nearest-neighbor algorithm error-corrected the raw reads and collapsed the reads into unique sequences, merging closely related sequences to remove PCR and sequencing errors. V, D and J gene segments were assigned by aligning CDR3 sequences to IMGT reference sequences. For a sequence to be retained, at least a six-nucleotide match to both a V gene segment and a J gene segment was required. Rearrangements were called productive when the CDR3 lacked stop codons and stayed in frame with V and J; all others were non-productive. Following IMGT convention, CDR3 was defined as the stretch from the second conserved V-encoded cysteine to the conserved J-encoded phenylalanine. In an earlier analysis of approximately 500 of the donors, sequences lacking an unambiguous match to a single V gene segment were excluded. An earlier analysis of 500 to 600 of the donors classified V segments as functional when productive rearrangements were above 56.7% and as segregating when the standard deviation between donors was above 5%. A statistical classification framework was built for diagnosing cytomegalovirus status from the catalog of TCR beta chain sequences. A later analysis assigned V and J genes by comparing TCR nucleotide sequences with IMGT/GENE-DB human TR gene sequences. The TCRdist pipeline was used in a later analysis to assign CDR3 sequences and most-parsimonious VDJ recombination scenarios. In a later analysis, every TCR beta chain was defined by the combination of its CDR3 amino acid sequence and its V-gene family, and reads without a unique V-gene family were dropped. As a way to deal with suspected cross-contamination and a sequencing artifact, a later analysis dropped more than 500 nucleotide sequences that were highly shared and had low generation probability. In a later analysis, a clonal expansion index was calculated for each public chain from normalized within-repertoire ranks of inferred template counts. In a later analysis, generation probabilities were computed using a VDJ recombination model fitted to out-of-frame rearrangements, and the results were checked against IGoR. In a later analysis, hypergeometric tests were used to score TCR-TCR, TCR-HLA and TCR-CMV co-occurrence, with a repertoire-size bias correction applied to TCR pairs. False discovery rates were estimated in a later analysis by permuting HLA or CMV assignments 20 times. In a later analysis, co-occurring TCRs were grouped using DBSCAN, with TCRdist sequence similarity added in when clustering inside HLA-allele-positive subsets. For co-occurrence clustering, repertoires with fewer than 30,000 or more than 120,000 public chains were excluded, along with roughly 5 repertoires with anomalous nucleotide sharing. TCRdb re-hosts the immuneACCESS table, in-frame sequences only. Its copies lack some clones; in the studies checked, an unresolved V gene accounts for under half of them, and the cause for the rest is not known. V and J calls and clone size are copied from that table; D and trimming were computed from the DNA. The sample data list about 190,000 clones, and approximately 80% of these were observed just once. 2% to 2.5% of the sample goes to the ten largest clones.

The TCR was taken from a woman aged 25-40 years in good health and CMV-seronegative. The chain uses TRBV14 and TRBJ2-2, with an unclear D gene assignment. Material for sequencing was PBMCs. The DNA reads TGTGCCAGCAGCCACAGGCCGAACACCGGGGAGCTGTTTTTT. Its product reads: CASSHRPNTGELFF.